The T cell receptor beta chain under discussion was sequenced for a study of T-cell memory formation after mild COVID-19. CDR3 length: 13 residues. The V segment lost 6 bases and the J segment 4 bases; nucleotides outside the gene matches: 1. The germline V gene encodes CDR1 LNHDA and CDR2 SQIVND (reference sequence). In TCRdb, the 5' RACE reads were re-called with MiXCR into one record per CDR3 protein. The sample yields around 420,000 distinct CDR3 sequences, 20% to 25% seen once. The chain has TRBV19 and TRBJ2-5; 11 bases are shared with TRBD2. Material: PBMCs or a T cell subset sorted from them (not recorded which). The receptor was isolated from an adult woman who had mild COVID-19 (a few samples of this study predate the infection). Cell type and time point are not known. In nucleotides, the CDR3 is TGTGCCAGTAGGACTAGCGGGACAGAGACCCAGTACTTC. It yields the protein CASRTSGTETQYF.